This T cell receptor beta chain was documented in a study of blood T cell repertoires in COVID-19. Germline V CDR1 and CDR2: MNHEY, SVGEGT. Trimming at V came to 4 bases and at J to 3 bases, leaving 9 bases not matched to a gene. The CDR3 extends over 15 amino acids. TCRdb's copy holds only in-frame clones and misses some; the assay was immunoSEQ multiplex PCR. The sample lists roughly 70,000 clones; 75% to 85% were seen once. The sequenced sample was peripheral blood. The J gene is TRBJ2-7, the V gene TRBV6-2 or TRBV6-3; 7 bases map to TRBD1. This TCR came from a man between 70 and 80 years old who had recovered from COVID-19. CDR3 in DNA: TGTGCCAGCAGTTCGTTGCAGGGGGTGTTCTACGAGCAGTACTTC. Protein sequence: CASSSLQGVFYEQYF.